This passage covers 14 T cell receptor beta chains from one sample sequenced in a study of cytomegalovirus exposure and HLA in healthy donors. 60 Vbeta and 13 Jbeta primers were used in PCR. TCRdb keeps only in-frame clones here, not all; method: immunoSEQ multiplex PCR. Of roughly 200,000 clones listed, 65% to 90% are singletons. The sample comprised PBMCs. These receptors originate from a woman between 25 and 40 years old in good health and CMV-seronegative.

V gene TRBV2 combines with J gene TRBJ2-1; 10 bases agree with TRBD2. CDR3 length: 17 amino acids. V shed 5 bases, J shed 0 bases, and the junction held 7 bases outside the gene matches. CDR1 and CDR2 from the germline V gene are SNHLY and FYNNEI. The CDR3: CASSLIGTSDSYNEQFF. The CDR3 DNA reads as TGTGCCAGCAGTCTAATAGGGACTAGCGACTCCTACAATGAGCAGTTCTTC.

This sequence joins TRBV6-6 and TRBJ1-2; D gene uncertain. The CDR3 spans 14 residues. V was clipped by 7 bases and J by 8 bases, with 20 bases between them. Looked up from germline, CDR1 is MNHNY and CDR2 is SVGAGI (reference sequence). The CDR3 reads CASTQIISAGGYTF. CDR3 nucleotides: TGTGCCAGCACCCAAATCATAAGTGCGGGAGGCTACACCTTC.

The rearrangement uses TRBV28 and TRBJ2-7, with D maybe TRBD2 (5 bases). With 4 bases removed from V and 11 bases from J, the gap between germline ends came to 18 bases. This CDR3 has 13 amino acids. Per germline, CDR1 MDHEN and CDR2 SYDVKM. CDR3 sequence: CASSSTRPLGEYF. The DNA for the CDR3 is TGTGCCAGCAGTTCGACTCGGCCCCTCGGGGAGTACTTC. The complete variable domain, with remaining parts taken from reference TRBV28 and TRBJ2-7, reads DVKVTQSSRYLVKRTGEKVFLECVQDMDHENMFWYRQDPGLGLRLIYFSYDVKMKEKGDIPEGYSVSREKKERFSLILESASTNQTSMYLCASSSTRPLGEYFGPGTRLTVT.

V is TRBV7-9 and J is TRBJ2-1, with 7 bases identical to TRBD1. There are 16 residues in the CDR3. Germline CDR1 SEHNR, CDR2 FQNEAQ (reference sequence). V dropped 7 bases and J dropped 8; count of bases not matched to a gene: 17. CDR3 loop: CASNKGAGLTVYEQFF. Here the CDR3 DNA reads TGTGCCAGCAACAAGGGGGCAGGGCTCACGGTATATGAGCAGTTCTTC. Full variable domain (missing parts from reference TRBV7-9 and TRBJ2-1): DTGVSQNPRHKITKRGQNVTFRCDPISEHNRLYWYRQTLGQGPEFLTYFQNEAQLEKSRLLSDRFSAERPKGSFSTLEIQRTEQGDSAMYLCASNKGAGLTVYEQFFGPGTRLTVL.

The chain recombines TRBV5-6 with TRBJ2-1; D uncertain. Trimming stripped 2 bases from V and 5 bases from J, with 2 bases between. This CDR3 comprises 11 residues. Germline V CDR1 and CDR2: SGHDT, YYEEEE. CDR3 coding DNA: TGTGCCAGCAGCTTCGACAATGAGCAGTTCTTC. It encodes CASSFDNEQFF.

This chain uses TRBV5-4 with TRBJ2-7, with D possibly being TRBD1 (6 bases). The germline CDR1 and CDR2 sequences are SGHNT and YYREEE (reference sequence). This CDR3 contains 15 residues. V dropped 4 bases and J dropped 0 bases, with 14 bases sitting between them. The CDR3 region has the DNA TGTGCCAGCAGCCTCCGGGACACCCTCTCCTACGAGCAGTACTTC. It yields the protein CASSLRDTLSYEQYF. Based on the CDR3 plus reference TRBV5-4 and TRBJ2-7, the full variable domain is ETGVTQSPTHLIKTRGQQVTLRCSSQSGHNTVSWYQQALGQGPQFIFQYYREEENGRGNFPPRFSGLQFPNYSSELNVNALELDDSALYLCASSLRDTLSYEQYFGPGTRLTVT.

The J gene is TRBJ2-2, the V gene TRBV6-5, with TRBD1 matching 7 bases. V gave up 4 bases and J gave up 6 bases; unmatched junction bases: 11. Per the germline V gene, CDR1 is MNHEY and CDR2 is SVGAGI. The CDR3 totals 16 residues. The CDR3 here is CASSSGTVSNAGELFF. DNA for the CDR3: TGTGCCAGCAGTTCCGGGACAGTCTCTAACGCCGGGGAGCTGTTTTTT.

This clone was seen only once. V usage is TRBV18 and J usage is TRBJ2-5; a possible D gene is TRBD1 (6 bases). Deletions cut 4 bases from V and 2 bases from J, with 14 bases between. This CDR3 is built from 15 residues. CDR1 KGHSH and CDR2 LQKENI come from the germline V gene. The CDR3 here is CASSRLTGAQETQYF. CDR3 in DNA: TGTGCCAGCTCACGGCTGACAGGAGCACAAGAGACCCAGTACTTC.

This chain joins TRBV28 and TRBJ2-5; D possibly corresponds to TRBD1 (6 bases). CDR1 is MDHEN, CDR2 SYDVKM, per germline. The ends were cut back, 3 bases at V and 1 base at J, with 12 bases in the middle. This CDR3 spans 15 amino acids. The DNA for the CDR3 is TGTGCCAGCAGTTTGGACAGTCCAATCCAAGAGACCCAGTACTTC. It specifies CASSLDSPIQETQYF.

A few counts support this clone. The CDR3 is CASSLSRETQYF. The CDR3 bases are TGCGCCAGCAGCTTGTCTAGAGAGACCCAGTACTTC. The chain combines TRBV5-1 with TRBJ2-5; no definite D call. Trimming pared 1 base from V and 4 bases from J, leaving 5 bases between. The CDR3 has 12 amino acids. Germline CDR1 reads SGHRS; CDR2 reads YFSETQ.

In DNA, the CDR3 is TGTGCCAGCAGCCCTCTTGGGGACTTTAACACCGGGGAGCTGTTTTTT. It translates to CASSPLGDFNTGELFF. The chain uses TRBV7-3 and TRBJ2-2, with TRBD2 as a possible D gene (6 bases). Germline CDR1 reads SGHTA; CDR2 reads FQGTGA. The ends were cut back, 5 bases at V and 2 bases at J, with 15 bases in the middle. The CDR3 runs to 16 residues.

The chain employs TRBV7-9 and TRBJ2-1; 10 bases are a match to TRBD2. CDR1 is SEHNR and CDR2 is FQNEAQ in the germline V gene (reference sequence). With 5 bases clipped from V and 4 bases from J, the junction kept 11 bases outside the gene matches. This CDR3 has 17 amino acids. Here the CDR3 DNA reads TGTGCCAGCAGCACAAGCGGGAGGGAGAGCTCTTACAATGAGCAGTTCTTC. This gives the protein CASSTSGRESSYNEQFF.

The chain joins TRBV4-2 to TRBJ2-1, with TRBD2 matching over 7 bases. V lost 4 bases, J lost 9 bases, and 6 bases stayed unmatched. The V gene's germline CDR1 is LGHNA and CDR2 YNFKEQ. This CDR3 has 13 residues. Here the CDR3 reads CASSPSGRGEQFF. The CDR3 DNA is TGTGCCAGCAGCCCTAGCGGTAGGGGTGAGCAGTTCTTC.

The chain joins TRBV5-4 to TRBJ2-3, with 13 positions matching TRBD2. The V gene's germline CDR1 is SGHNT and CDR2 YYREEE (reference sequence). J lost 4 bases, V lost 4 bases, and 6 bases had no gene match. The CDR3 is made up of 16 amino acids. CDR3 in amino acids: CASSPRLAGGPDTQYF. The CDR3 DNA sequence: TGTGCCAGCAGCCCCCGACTAGCGGGAGGCCCAGATACGCAGTATTTT.